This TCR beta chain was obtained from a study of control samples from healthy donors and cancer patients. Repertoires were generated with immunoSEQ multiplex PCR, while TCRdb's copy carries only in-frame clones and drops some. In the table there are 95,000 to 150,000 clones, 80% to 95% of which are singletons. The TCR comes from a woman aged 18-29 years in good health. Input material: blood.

CDR3 sequence reads: CASSGGQGNGYTF. In DNA form, the CDR3 reads TGTGCCAGCAGTGGAGGACAGGGGAATGGCTACACCTTC. The chain joins TRBV6-2 or TRBV6-3 to TRBJ1-2; 9 bases line up with TRBD1. J lost 6 bases, V lost 5 bases, and 4 bases had no gene match. This CDR3 region has 13 residues. Germline CDR1 and CDR2: MNHEY and SVGEGT.